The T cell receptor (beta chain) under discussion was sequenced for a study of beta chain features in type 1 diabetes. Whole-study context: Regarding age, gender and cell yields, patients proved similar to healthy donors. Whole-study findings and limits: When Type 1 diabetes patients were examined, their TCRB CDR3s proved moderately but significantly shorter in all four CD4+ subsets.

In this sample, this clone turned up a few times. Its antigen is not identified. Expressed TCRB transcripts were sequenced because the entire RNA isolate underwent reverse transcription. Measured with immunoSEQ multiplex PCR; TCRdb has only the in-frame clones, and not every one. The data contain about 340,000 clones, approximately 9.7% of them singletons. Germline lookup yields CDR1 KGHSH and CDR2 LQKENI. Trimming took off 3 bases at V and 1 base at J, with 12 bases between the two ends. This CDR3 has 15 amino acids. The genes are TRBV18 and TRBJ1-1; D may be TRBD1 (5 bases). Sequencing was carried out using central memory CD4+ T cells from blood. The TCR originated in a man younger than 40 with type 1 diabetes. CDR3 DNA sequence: TGTGCCAGCTCACCTTTCAGGGACCCGAACACTGAAGCTTTCTTT. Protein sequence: CASSPFRDPNTEAFF. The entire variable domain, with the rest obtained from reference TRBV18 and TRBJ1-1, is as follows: NAGVMQNPRHLVRRRGQEARLRCSPMKGHSHVYWYRQLPEEGLKFMVYLQKENIIDESGMPKERFSAEFPKEGPSILRIQQVVRGDSAAYFCASSPFRDPNTEAFFGQGTRLTVV.